The 20 T cell receptor beta chains below all came from one sample that was sequenced in a study of T cells in women clearing cervical HPV infection. Assay used: immunoSEQ multiplex PCR; TCRdb lists only in-frame clones, some missing. Its table records about 32,000 clones. Sequencing input: blood buffy coat. These receptors all stem from a woman between 18 and 75 years old with a cervical HPV16 infection that either progressed to CIN3+ or cleared (not recorded which).

With regard to this clone: The read is 3 residues too short to cover the CDR3 end, so that end is filled in from the germline J gene. V and J are TRBV30 and TRBJ1-1, with D perhaps TRBD1 (5 bases). CDR1 and CDR2 (germline): GTSNPN, SVGIG (reference sequence). The CDR3 has 14 amino acids. Trimming removed 5 bases at V and 1 base at J, with 14 bases between. CDR3 DNA, as far as it was read: TGTGCCTGGGACCAGGGAAGGAGGAACACTGAA. This encodes CAWDQGRRNTE. The entire CDR3 reads CAWDQGRRNTEAFF.

As regards this clone: The CDR3 end lies 3 residues beyond the end of the read and is filled in from the germline J gene. The chain joins TRBV9 to TRBJ2-1, with D perhaps TRBD1 (6 bases). Trimming removed 2 bases from V and 8 bases from J, with 17 bases in between. Germline V gene lookup returns CDR1 SGDLS and CDR2 YYNGEE. The CDR3 consists of 15 residues. The CDR3 DNA, read in part, is TGTGCCAGCAGCGTCTTAGGGGGTCTCTCAGATGAG. Amino acids: CASSVLGGLSDE. The entire CDR3 is CASSVLGGLSDEQFF. The full variable domain, completed using reference TRBV9 and TRBJ2-1, is DSGVTQTPKHLITATGQRVTLRCSPRSGDLSVYWYQQSLDQGLQFLIQYYNGEERAKGNILERFSAQQFPDLHSELNLSSLELGDSALYFCASSVLGGLSDEQFFGPGTRLTVL.

About this clone: The read terminates 3 residues ahead of where the CDR3 ends, so the germline J gene completes it. The chain employs TRBV5-4 and TRBJ2-7, with 8 bases aligning to TRBD1. CDR3 length: 15 residues. Germline CDR1 and CDR2: SGHNT and YYREEE (reference sequence). V shed 4 bases, J shed 4 bases, and the junction held 10 bases outside the gene matches. Incomplete CDR3 DNA: TGTGCCAGCAGCACCGGGACAGGCTTTGATTACGAG. It yields the protein CASSTGTGFDYE. The complete CDR3 protein is CASSTGTGFDYEQYF.

With regard to this clone: From the germline J gene comes the end of the CDR3, since the read stops 3 residues before it. V is TRBV6-1 and J is TRBJ2-2; D might be TRBD1 (8 bases). Germline CDR1 and CDR2: MNHNS and SASEGT. V was clipped by 2 bases and J by 7 bases, with 14 bases between them. This CDR3 is 15 amino acids long. Partial CDR3 DNA: TGTGCCAGCAGTGAACGTACAGGGGGGGGCGGGGAG. The encoded protein is CASSERTGGGGE. The entire CDR3 protein is CASSERTGGGGELFF.

With respect to this clone: Read coverage stops 3 residues before the CDR3 terminus; the germline J gene supplies the remainder. The chain employs TRBV5-1 and TRBJ1-1; 11 nucleotides agree with TRBD1. CDR3 length: 16 amino acids. Trimming removed 0 bases from V and 4 bases from J; junction bases left unmatched: 5. CDR1 and CDR2 from the germline V gene are SGHRS and YFSETQ. The CDR3 loop is CASSLGHGTGGTEAFF. CDR3 DNA, as far as it was read: TGCGCCAGCAGCTTGGGACACGGGACAGGGGGCACTGAA. Drawing the rest from reference TRBV5-1 and TRBJ1-1, the complete variable domain is KAGVTQTPRYLIKTRGQQVTLSCSPISGHRSVSWYQQTPGQGLQFLFEYFSETQRNKGNFPGRFSGRQFSNSRSEMNVSTLELGDSALYLCASSLGHGTGGTEAFFGQGTRLTVV.

A note on this clone: The read finishes 3 residues shy of the CDR3 end, and the germline J gene is used to complete it. The chain recombines TRBV6-2 or TRBV6-3 with TRBJ1-5; D possibly corresponds to TRBD1 (6 bases). CDR3 length: 16 amino acids. V was pared by 6 bases and J by 0 bases, with 15 bases between. The germline V gene encodes CDR1 MNHEY and CDR2 SVGEGT. The CDR3 region is CASSPWEQGSNQPQHF. The CDR3 bases that were read are TGTGCCAGCAGCCCCTGGGAACAGGGTAGCAATCAGCCC.

The DNA read from the CDR3 is TGCAGTGCTAGAGATGTTGGCAAGATCGGAAACACC. It is translated as CSARDVGKIGNT. The whole CDR3 protein reads CSARDVGKIGNTIYF. The chain is built from TRBV20-1 and TRBJ1-3; D uncertain. The observed sequence ends 3 residues before the CDR3 terminus, with the missing tail filled in from the germline J gene. Trimming left V 0 bases short and J 4 bases short, with 13 bases between. Germline CDR1 reads DFQATT; CDR2 reads SNEGSKA (reference sequence). The CDR3 contains 15 residues.

About this clone itself: The CDR3 extends 3 residues past the end of the read, so its final part is completed from the germline J gene. This rearrangement joins TRBV7-7 to TRBJ1-2; D is undetermined. This CDR3 is 15 amino acids long. Germline assignment: CDR1 SSHAT and CDR2 FNYEAQ (reference sequence). The CDR3 region is CASSPSLAGVNDYTF. The CDR3 DNA, read in part, is TGTGCCAGCAGCCCCTCACTAGCGGGAGTGAATGAC.

Of note for this clone: The read stops 3 residues short of the end of the CDR3; the missing end is completed from the germline J gene. V usage is TRBV19 and J usage is TRBJ1-1; TRBD1 might be the D (5 bases). The CDR3 has 18 amino acids. V was shortened by 1 base and J by 6 bases, with 24 bases between the two germline ends. CDR1 and CDR2 from the germline V gene are LNHDA and SQIVND (reference sequence). This chain's CDR3 is CASSIGGGGVRPDPEAFF. The part of the CDR3 DNA that was read is TGTGCCAGTAGTATAGGCGGGGGAGGGGTCAGACCCGACCCTGAA.

Comments on this clone: The read terminates 3 residues ahead of where the CDR3 ends, so the germline J gene completes it. Different DNA sequences within this sample yield the same CDR3. The genes are TRBV5-1 and TRBJ2-5, with D possibly matching TRBD1 (5 bases). The CDR3 is made up of 16 amino acids. The germline CDR1 and CDR2 sequences are SGHRS and YFSETQ. V was clipped by 4 bases and J by 1 base, with 17 bases between them. CDR3 protein: CASSLDRINGQETQYF. Partial CDR3 DNA: TGCGCCAGCAGCCTAGACAGAATAAATGGCCAAGAGACC.

About this clone: Read sequence stops 3 residues before the CDR3 end, and the germline J gene provides the missing end. Other DNA sequences in the sample encode the same CDR3. This chain connects TRBV20-1 to TRBJ1-1; 7 positions match TRBD1. This CDR3 region has 12 residues. CDR1 DFQATT and CDR2 SNEGSKA come from the germline V gene (reference sequence). Germline trimming cut 4 bases from V and 6 bases from J; bases unmatched to any gene: 5. The CDR3 reads CSATDRSPEAFF. CDR3 DNA (partial): TGCAGTGCTACGGACAGGTCCCCTGAA.

As regards this clone: The CDR3 goes on 3 residues after the read ends, and that part is filled in from the germline J gene. The chain links TRBV5-4 to TRBJ2-2; the D gene could be TRBD1 or TRBD2 (5 bases each). Germline-derived CDR1 and CDR2 are SGHNT and YYREEE (reference sequence). CDR3 length equals 15 residues. CDR3 DNA, as far as it was read: TGTGCCAGCAGCGAAGGAGGACGTGGGGCCAACGTG. Translating it yields CASSEGGRGANV. The whole CDR3 protein is CASSEGGRGANVLFF.

Note on this clone: Sequencing ends 3 residues short of the CDR3 end; the germline J gene provides the rest. The sample contains more than one DNA sequence encoding this CDR3. The chain combines TRBV5-1 with TRBJ2-3, with 9 bases lining up with TRBD2. The V and J ends lost 4 bases and 2 bases, in that order; junction bases with no gene match: 5. CDR1 and CDR2 from the germline V gene are SGHRS and YFSETQ. The CDR3 totals 15 residues. The DNA read from the CDR3 is TGCGCCAGCAGCGCGACTAGCGGTCTCACAGATACG. It yields the protein CASSATSGLTDT. The full CDR3 protein reads CASSATSGLTDTQYF.

Notes on this clone: An end of the junction does not agree with germline; a read error may underlie this. Read data end 3 residues before the CDR3 end; the end is taken from the germline J gene. V usage is TRBV19 and J usage is TRBJ1-4, with D perhaps matching TRBD1 (5 bases). This CDR3 spans 15 amino acids. Germline CDR1 is LNHDA and CDR2 is SQIVND (reference sequence). CDR3 sequence reads: CASSIPRGDNEELFF. CDR3 DNA (partial): TGTGCCAGTAGTATCCCGAGAGGGGATAATGAAGAA. Filled out from reference TRBV19 and TRBJ1-4, the complete variable domain reads DGGITQSPKYLFRKEGQNVTLSCEQNLNHDAMYWYRQDPGQGLRLIYYSQIVNDFQKGDIAEGYSVSREKKESFPLTVTSAQKNPTAFYLCASSIPRGDNEELFFGSGTQLSVL.

Regarding this clone: The read is 3 residues too short to cover the CDR3 end, so that end is filled in from the germline J gene. Other DNA sequences from this sample encode an identical CDR3 as well. The gene calls are TRBV19 and TRBJ1-2; no clear D. This CDR3 is built from 15 residues. Germline V CDR1 and CDR2: LNHDA, SQIVND (reference sequence). CDR3 loop: CASSPGDHRTDTYTF. The sequenced CDR3 bases are TGTGCCAGTAGTCCAGGCGACCATCGCACAGATACC.

Worth noting for this clone: From the germline J gene comes the end of the CDR3, since the read stops 3 residues before it. The chain carries TRBV19 and TRBJ2-4; tentative D call: TRBD1 (6 bases). CDR1 is LNHDA and CDR2 is SQIVND in the germline V gene (reference sequence). This CDR3 comprises 15 residues. Incomplete CDR3 DNA: TGTGCCAGTAGTACGCAGTCGACAGGCCGATATGGT. This gives the protein CASSTQSTGRYG. The full CDR3 reads CASSTQSTGRYGQYF.

Comments on this clone: The read is 3 residues too short to cover the CDR3 end, so that end is filled in from the germline J gene. This chain joins TRBV13 and TRBJ2-7, with 8 bases identical to TRBD2. J lost 3 bases, V lost 0 bases, and 7 bases had no gene match. The CDR3 spans 16 residues. Germline V gene sequence: CDR1 PRHDT, CDR2 FYEKMQ (reference sequence). The CDR3 DNA, read in part, is TGTGCCAGCAGCTTAGGGCTCGCGGGGGGCCACTACGAG. Its protein is CASSLGLAGGHYE. The entire CDR3 reads CASSLGLAGGHYEQYF.

Turning to this clone: The CDR3 end is not reached by the read, which stops 3 residues before it; the germline J gene fills it in. V gene TRBV18 combines with J gene TRBJ2-1, with TRBD2 matching over 15 bases. Germline V gene data show CDR1 as KGHSH and CDR2 as LQKENI. CDR3 length: 20 amino acids. The trim removed 6 bases at V and 1 base at J, leaving 13 bases unmatched. This CDR3 reads CASSPDPGLAGGTSYNEQFF. CDR3 DNA, as far as it was read: TGTGCCAGCTCCCCCGACCCGGGACTAGCGGGGGGTACGTCCTACAATGAG.

On this clone: The CDR3 is cut off 3 residues early in the read; its end comes from the germline J gene. The V gene is TRBV6-2 or TRBV6-3, the J gene TRBJ1-2, with D unresolved. Looked up from germline, CDR1 is MNHEY and CDR2 is SVGEGT. This CDR3 is 17 amino acids long. CDR3 protein: CASSYSETSGSAYDYTF. Incomplete CDR3 DNA: TGTGCCAGCAGTTACTCGGAGACTAGCGGGTCCGCCTACGAC.

CDR3 protein: CASSKVEAGEQYF. The sequenced part of the CDR3 DNA is TGTGCCAGCTCCAAGGTCGAGGCGGGCGAG. This sequence joins TRBV18 and TRBJ2-7, with D possibly TRBD2 on 5 matching bases. The read comes to an end 3 residues before the CDR3 does, leaving the germline J gene to fill in the end. The CDR3 totals 13 residues. Germline V CDR1 and CDR2: KGHSH, LQKENI. Trimming removed 6 bases from V and 6 bases from J, with 15 bases in between. The full variable domain, in which reference TRBV18 and TRBJ2-7 provide the parts outside the CDR3, is NAGVMQNPRHLVRRRGQEARLRCSPMKGHSHVYWYRQLPEEGLKFMVYLQKENIIDESGMPKERFSAEFPKEGPSILRIQQVVRGDSAAYFCASSKVEAGEQYFGPGTRLTVT.